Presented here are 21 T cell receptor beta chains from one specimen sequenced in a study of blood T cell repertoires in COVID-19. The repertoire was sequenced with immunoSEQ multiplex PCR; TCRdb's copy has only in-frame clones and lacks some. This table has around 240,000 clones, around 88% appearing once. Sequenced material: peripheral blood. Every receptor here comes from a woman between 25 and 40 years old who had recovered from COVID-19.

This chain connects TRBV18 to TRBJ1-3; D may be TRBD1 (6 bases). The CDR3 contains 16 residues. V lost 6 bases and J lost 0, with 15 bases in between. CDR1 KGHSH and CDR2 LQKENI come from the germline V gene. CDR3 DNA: TGTGCCAGCTCCCCTAACATGGACAGCTCTGGAAACACCATATATTTT. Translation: CASSPNMDSSGNTIYF.

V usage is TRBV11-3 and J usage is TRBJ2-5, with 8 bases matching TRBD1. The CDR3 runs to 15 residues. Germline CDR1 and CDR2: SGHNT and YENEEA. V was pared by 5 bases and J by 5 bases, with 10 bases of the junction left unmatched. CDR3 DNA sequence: TGTGCCAGCAGCCCAGGGGGCGGTAGCATGGAGACCCAGTACTTC. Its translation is CASSPGGGSMETQYF.

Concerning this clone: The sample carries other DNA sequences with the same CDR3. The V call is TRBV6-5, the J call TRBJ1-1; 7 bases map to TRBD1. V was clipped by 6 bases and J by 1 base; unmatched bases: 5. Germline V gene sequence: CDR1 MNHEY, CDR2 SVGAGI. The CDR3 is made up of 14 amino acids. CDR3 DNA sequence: TGTGCCAGCAGGCTGACAGGGACGAACACTGAAGCTTTCTTT. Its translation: CASRLTGTNTEAFF.

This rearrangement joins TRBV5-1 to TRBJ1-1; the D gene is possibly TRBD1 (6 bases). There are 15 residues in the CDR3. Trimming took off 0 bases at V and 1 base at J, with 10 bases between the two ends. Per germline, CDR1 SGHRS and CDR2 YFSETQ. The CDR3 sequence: CASSLDGGANTEAFF. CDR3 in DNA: TGCGCCAGCAGCTTGGACGGGGGGGCGAACACTGAAGCTTTCTTT.

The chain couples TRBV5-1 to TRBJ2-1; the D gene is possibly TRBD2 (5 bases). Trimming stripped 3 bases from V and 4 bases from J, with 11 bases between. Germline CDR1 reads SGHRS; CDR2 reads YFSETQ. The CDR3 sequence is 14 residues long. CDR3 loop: CASSWTGSYNEQFF. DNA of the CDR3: TGCGCCAGCAGCTGGACTGGGTCTTACAATGAGCAGTTCTTC.

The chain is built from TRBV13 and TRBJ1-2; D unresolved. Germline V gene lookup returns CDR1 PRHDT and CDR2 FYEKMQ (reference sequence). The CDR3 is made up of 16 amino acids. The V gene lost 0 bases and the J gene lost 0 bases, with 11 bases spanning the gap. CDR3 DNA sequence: TGTGCCAGCAGCTTAGGCCACGGAGAAGCTAACTATGGCTACACCTTC. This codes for CASSLGHGEANYGYTF.

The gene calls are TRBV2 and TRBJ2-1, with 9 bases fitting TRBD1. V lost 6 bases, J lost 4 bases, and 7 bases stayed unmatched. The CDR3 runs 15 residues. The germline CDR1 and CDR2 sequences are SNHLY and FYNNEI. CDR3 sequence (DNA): TGTGCCAGCAGCGGAGACAGGGGGAATTACAATGAGCAGTTCTTC. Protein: CASSGDRGNYNEQFF.

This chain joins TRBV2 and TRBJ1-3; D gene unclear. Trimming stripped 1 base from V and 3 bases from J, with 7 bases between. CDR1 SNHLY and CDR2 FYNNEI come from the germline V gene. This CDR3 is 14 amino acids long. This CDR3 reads CASSEGLIGNTIYF. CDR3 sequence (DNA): TGTGCCAGCAGTGAAGGTCTTATTGGAAACACCATATATTTT.

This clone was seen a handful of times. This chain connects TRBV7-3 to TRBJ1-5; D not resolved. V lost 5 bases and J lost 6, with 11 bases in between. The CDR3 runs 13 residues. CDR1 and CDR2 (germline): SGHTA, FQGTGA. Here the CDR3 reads CASSPSPGQPQHF. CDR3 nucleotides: TGTGCCAGCAGCCCTAGCCCGGGTCAGCCCCAGCATTTT.

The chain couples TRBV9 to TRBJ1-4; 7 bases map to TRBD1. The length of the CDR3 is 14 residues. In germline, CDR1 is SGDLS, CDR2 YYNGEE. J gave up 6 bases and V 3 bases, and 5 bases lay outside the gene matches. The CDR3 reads CASSEGARHEKLFF. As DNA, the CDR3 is TGTGCCAGCAGCGAGGGGGCTCGTCATGAAAAACTGTTTTTT.

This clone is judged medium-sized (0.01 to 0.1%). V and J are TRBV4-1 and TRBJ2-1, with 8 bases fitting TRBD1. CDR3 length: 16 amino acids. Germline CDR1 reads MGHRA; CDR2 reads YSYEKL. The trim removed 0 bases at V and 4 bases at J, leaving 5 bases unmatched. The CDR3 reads CASSQEKDRAYNEQFF. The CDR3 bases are TGCGCCAGCAGCCAAGAAAAGGACAGGGCATACAATGAGCAGTTCTTC.

CDR3 protein: CASLEQGYNYEQYF. The DNA for the CDR3 is TGTGCCAGTCTCGAACAGGGGTATAATTACGAGCAGTACTTC. V usage is TRBV13 and J usage is TRBJ2-7; 7 bases line up with TRBD1. The V gene end was trimmed by 9 bases and the J gene end by 4 bases; junction bases not matched to a gene: 12. Germline V gene data show CDR1 as PRHDT and CDR2 as FYEKMQ (reference sequence). This CDR3 contains 14 residues.

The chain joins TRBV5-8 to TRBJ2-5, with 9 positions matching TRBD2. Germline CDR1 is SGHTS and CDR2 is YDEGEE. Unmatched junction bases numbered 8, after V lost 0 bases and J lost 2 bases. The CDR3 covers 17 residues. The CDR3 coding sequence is TGTGCCAGCAGCTTGGGAGATCTAGCGGGGAAACAAGAGACCCAGTACTTC. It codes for CASSLGDLAGKQETQYF. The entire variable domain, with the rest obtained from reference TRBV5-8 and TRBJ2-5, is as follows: EAGVTQSPTHLIKTRGQQATLRCSPISGHTSVYWYQQALGLGLQFLLWYDEGEERNRGNFPPRFSGRQFPNYSSELNVNALELEDSALYLCASSLGDLAGKQETQYFGPGTRLLVL.

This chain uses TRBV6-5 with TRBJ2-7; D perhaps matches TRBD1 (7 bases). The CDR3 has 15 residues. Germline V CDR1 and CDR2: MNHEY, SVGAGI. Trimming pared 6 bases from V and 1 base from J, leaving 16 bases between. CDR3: CASRRGTASSYEQYF. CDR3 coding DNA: TGTGCCAGCAGGCGCGGGACAGCAAGTTCCTACGAGCAGTACTTC.

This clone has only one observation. Here the CDR3 reads CASSLFYERDRNEQFF. The CDR3 DNA is TGTGCCAGCAGCTTGTTCTACGAACGGGATCGCAATGAGCAGTTCTTC. The gene calls are TRBV13 and TRBJ2-1; D is possibly TRBD2 (5 bases). The CDR3 length is 16 residues. Germline CDR1 and CDR2: PRHDT and FYEKMQ (reference sequence). V shed 3 bases and J shed 6 bases, with 18 bases lying between them.

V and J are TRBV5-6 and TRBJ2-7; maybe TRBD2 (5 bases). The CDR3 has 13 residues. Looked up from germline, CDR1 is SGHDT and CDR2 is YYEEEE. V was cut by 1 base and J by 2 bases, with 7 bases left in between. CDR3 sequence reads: CASSLWGAYEQYF. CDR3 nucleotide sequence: TGTGCCAGCAGCTTGTGGGGAGCCTACGAGCAGTACTTC. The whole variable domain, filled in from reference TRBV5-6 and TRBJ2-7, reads DAGVTQSPTHLIKTRGQQVTLRCSPKSGHDTVSWYQQALGQGPQFIFQYYEEEERQRGNFPDRFSGHQFPNYSSELNVNALLLGDSALYLCASSLWGAYEQYFGPGTRLTVT.

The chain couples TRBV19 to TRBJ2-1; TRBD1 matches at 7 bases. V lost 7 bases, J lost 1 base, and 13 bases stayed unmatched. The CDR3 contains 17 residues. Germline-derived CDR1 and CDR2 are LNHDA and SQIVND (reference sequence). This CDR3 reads CASTLMGARGSYNEQFF. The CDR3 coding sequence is TGTGCCAGTACCCTCATGGGAGCCAGGGGGTCCTACAATGAGCAGTTCTTC.

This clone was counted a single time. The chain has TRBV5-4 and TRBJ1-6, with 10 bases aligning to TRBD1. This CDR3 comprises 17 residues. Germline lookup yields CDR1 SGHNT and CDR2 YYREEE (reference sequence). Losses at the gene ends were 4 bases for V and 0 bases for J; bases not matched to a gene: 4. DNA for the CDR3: TGTGCCAGCAGCAGGACAGGGGGGAGCTCCTATAATTCACCCCTCCACTTT. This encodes CASSRTGGSSYNSPLHF.

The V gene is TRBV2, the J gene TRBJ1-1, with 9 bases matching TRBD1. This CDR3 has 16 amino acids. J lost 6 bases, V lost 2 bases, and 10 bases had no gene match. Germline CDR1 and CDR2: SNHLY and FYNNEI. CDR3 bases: TGTGCCAGCAGTGAAAACAGGGGGCTTTTAACCGCTGAAGCTTTCTTT. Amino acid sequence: CASSENRGLLTAEAFF.

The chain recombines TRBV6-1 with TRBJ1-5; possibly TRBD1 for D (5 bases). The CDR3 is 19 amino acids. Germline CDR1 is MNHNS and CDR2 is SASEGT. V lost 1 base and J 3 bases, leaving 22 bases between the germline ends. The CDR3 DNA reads TGTGCCAGCAGTGAAGGGGCAAGGGGCGCGTCCGTTTTCAATCAGCCCCAGCATTTT. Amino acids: CASSEGARGASVFNQPQHF.

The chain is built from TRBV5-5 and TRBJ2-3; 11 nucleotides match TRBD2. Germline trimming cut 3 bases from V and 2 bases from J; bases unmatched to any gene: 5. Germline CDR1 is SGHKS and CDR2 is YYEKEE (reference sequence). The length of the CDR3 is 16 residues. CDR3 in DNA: TGTGCCAGCAGCTCCAGTAGCGGGGGGGTCACAGATACGCAGTATTTT. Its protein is CASSSSSGGVTDTQYF.